This passage covers 15 T cell receptor beta chains from one sample sequenced in a study of T cell responses to AZD1222 COVID-19 vaccine. Sequencing used immunoSEQ multiplex PCR; TCRdb keeps in-frame clones, though not all of them. Among approximately 110,000 clones listed, 89% were seen once. This material consisted of peripheral blood, taken on day 0 of AZD1222 vaccination. The receptor set was obtained from an adult in good health.

The chain uses TRBV12-3 or TRBV12-4 and TRBJ2-5; D unresolved. This CDR3 is built from 12 residues. V dropped 3 bases and J dropped 3 bases, with 5 bases sitting between them. CDR3 amino acids: CASSLDEETQYF. DNA for the CDR3: TGTGCCAGCAGTTTGGACGAAGAGACCCAGTACTTC.

V usage is TRBV7-2 and J usage is TRBJ2-5; D remains ambiguous. With 6 bases removed from V and 0 bases from J, the gap between germline ends came to 11 bases. Germline-derived CDR1 and CDR2 are SGHTA and FQGNSA. The CDR3 covers 14 residues. CDR3 nucleotides: TGTGCCAGCAGGAACTCCATGTACCAAGAGACCCAGTACTTC. This encodes CASRNSMYQETQYF.

The chain has TRBV5-8 and TRBJ2-5; 7 positions match TRBD1. V was pared by 3 bases and J by 5 bases, with 7 bases of the junction left unmatched. This CDR3 spans 14 amino acids. CDR1 and CDR2 from the germline V gene are SGHTS and YDEGEE. The chain's CDR3 is CASSSRTGEETQYF. CDR3 DNA sequence: TGTGCCAGCAGCTCCAGGACAGGCGAGGAGACCCAGTACTTC.

V is TRBV19 and J is TRBJ1-2; D gene uncertain. The CDR3 is 14 amino acids. The germline V and J ends were trimmed by 3 bases and 4 bases, with 12 bases remaining between them. Germline-derived CDR1 and CDR2 are LNHDA and SQIVND (reference sequence). The CDR3 loop is CASSIEPVSYGYTF. The CDR3, as DNA: TGTGCCAGTAGTATTGAGCCAGTTAGCTATGGCTACACCTTC.

The gene calls are TRBV5-6 and TRBJ1-2; no reliable D call. Germline V CDR1 and CDR2: SGHDT, YYEEEE. Deletions cut 7 bases from V and 2 bases from J, with 15 bases between. The CDR3 consists of 14 residues. Here the CDR3 DNA reads TGTGCCAGCCGCGAATTCCGCAGGAACTATGGCTACACCTTC. Translating it yields CASREFRRNYGYTF.

This rearrangement joins TRBV4-2 to TRBJ2-1; 7 nucleotides agree with TRBD2. The germline CDR1 and CDR2 sequences are LGHNA and YNFKEQ. The CDR3 is 14 residues long. V trimming: 4 bases; J trimming: 6 bases; junction bases outside the gene matches: 6. The DNA of the CDR3 is TGTGCCAGCAGCCCACTGACTAGCACCAATGAGCAGTTCTTC. It encodes CASSPLTSTNEQFF.

The V call is TRBV4-2, the J call TRBJ1-2; D unclear. V lost 4 bases, J lost 9 bases, and 12 bases lay in between. CDR1 is LGHNA and CDR2 is YNFKEQ in the germline V gene. This CDR3 has 12 residues. The CDR3 reads CASSPSELSYTF. The CDR3 DNA sequence: TGTGCCAGCAGCCCGTCCGAACTAAGCTACACCTTC.

The rearrangement links TRBV7-8 to TRBJ1-1, with D perhaps TRBD1 (5 bases). Germline CDR1 is SGHVS and CDR2 is FQNEAQ. The V end was cut by 2 bases, the J end by 8 bases, with 18 bases between. This CDR3 comprises 15 residues. In DNA, the CDR3 is TGTGCCAGCAGCTTACTCACCACTGCCAGGACAGAAGCTTTCTTT. This codes for CASSLLTTARTEAFF.

This chain links TRBV3-1 (or the pseudogene TRBV3-2) with TRBJ2-7; maybe TRBD1 (6 bases). CDR1 is LGHDT and CDR2 is YNNKEL in the germline V gene (reference sequence). The CDR3 length is 12 residues. V lost 4 bases to trimming and J lost 9 bases, with 13 bases between them. This chain's CDR3 is CASSPQGRGQYF. In DNA, the CDR3 is TGTGCCAGCAGCCCCCAAGGCAGGGGGCAGTACTTC.

The chain joins TRBV7-8 to TRBJ1-5; D might be TRBD1 (5 bases). This CDR3 has 14 residues. V was clipped by 3 bases and J by 2 bases, with 8 bases between them. Germline V gene lookup returns CDR1 SGHVS and CDR2 FQNEAQ. In nucleotides, the CDR3 is TGTGCCAGCAGCTTGACAGACGGCAATCAGCCCCAGCATTTT. Protein product: CASSLTDGNQPQHF.

CDR3 region: CASTPRDYGYTF. The CDR3 coding sequence is TGTGCCAGTACCCCCCGAGACTATGGCTACACCTTC. The rearrangement joins TRBV19 to TRBJ1-2; D remains ambiguous. The CDR3 is made up of 12 amino acids. Looked up from germline, CDR1 is LNHDA and CDR2 is SQIVND (reference sequence). V was cut by 7 bases and J by 3 bases, with 9 bases left in between.

The chain has TRBV6-2 or TRBV6-3 and TRBJ2-1; D remains unclear. Germline V gives CDR1 MNHEY, CDR2 SVGEGT. The CDR3 has 12 amino acids. V was clipped by 2 bases and J by 6 bases, with 5 bases between them. DNA of the CDR3: TGTGCCAGCAGTTACACTACCAATGAGCAGTTCTTC. It encodes CASSYTTNEQFF.

J is TRBJ2-5 and V is TRBV29-1; TRBD1 aligns across 9 bases. This CDR3 has 14 residues. The germline V gene has CDR1 SQVTM and CDR2 ANQGSEA. Losses at the gene ends were 8 bases for V and 4 bases for J; bases not matched to a gene: 11. CDR3 region: CSSWVTGQGETQYF. The CDR3, as DNA: TGCAGCTCCTGGGTGACGGGACAGGGAGAGACCCAGTACTTC.

Written as DNA, the CDR3 is TGTGCCTACATTAGAGGGACAGGATCGGGTCGGGTTTCACCCCTCCACTTT. Its protein product is CAYIRGTGSGRVSPLHF. The V call is TRBV30, the J call TRBJ1-6; 8 positions match TRBD1. CDR1 is GTSNPN and CDR2 is SVGIG in the germline V gene (reference sequence). V shed 7 bases and J 9 bases; nucleotides not matched to a gene: 20. The CDR3 loop spans 17 amino acids.

This clone occurred a few times. The J gene is TRBJ1-6, the V gene TRBV5-6, with D hard to call. V was pared by 0 bases and J by 7 bases, with 8 bases between. Germline CDR1 and CDR2: SGHDT and YYEEEE. The CDR3 consists of 14 residues. The CDR3 DNA reads as TGTGCCAGCAGCTTGGGAGGGAAGAATTCACCCCTCCACTTT. Its translation is CASSLGGKNSPLHF.